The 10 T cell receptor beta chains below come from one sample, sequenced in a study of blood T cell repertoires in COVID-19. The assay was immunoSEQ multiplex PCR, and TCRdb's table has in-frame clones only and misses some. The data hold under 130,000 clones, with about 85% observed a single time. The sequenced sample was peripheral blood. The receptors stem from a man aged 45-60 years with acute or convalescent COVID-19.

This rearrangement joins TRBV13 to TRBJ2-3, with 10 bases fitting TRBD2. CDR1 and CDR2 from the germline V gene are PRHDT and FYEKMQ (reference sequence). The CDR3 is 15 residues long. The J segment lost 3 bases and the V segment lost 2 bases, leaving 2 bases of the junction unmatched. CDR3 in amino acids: CASSLKAGGTDTQYF. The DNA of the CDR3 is TGTGCCAGCAGCTTAAAAGCGGGAGGGACAGATACGCAGTATTTT.

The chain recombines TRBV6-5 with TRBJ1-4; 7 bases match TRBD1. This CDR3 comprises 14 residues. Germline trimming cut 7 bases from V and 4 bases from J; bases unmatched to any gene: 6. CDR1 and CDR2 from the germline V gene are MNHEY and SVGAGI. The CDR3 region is CASTTGQINEKLFF. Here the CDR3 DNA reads TGTGCCAGCACGACGGGACAGATTAATGAAAAACTGTTTTTT.

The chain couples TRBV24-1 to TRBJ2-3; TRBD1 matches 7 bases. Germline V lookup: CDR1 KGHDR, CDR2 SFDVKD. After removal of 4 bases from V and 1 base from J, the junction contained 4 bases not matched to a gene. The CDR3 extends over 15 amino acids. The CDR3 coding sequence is TGTGCCACCAGTGACTCCGGGACAGGCACAGATACGCAGTATTTT. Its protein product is CATSDSGTGTDTQYF.

CDR3 bases: TGTGCCAGCAGTTTATCCACAGGTAGCGGGGGATACAATGAGCAGTTCTTC. It encodes CASSLSTGSGGYNEQFF. The V and J genes are TRBV27 and TRBJ2-1, with 9 bases that match TRBD2. Germline CDR1 is MNHEY and CDR2 is SMNVEV (reference sequence). V dropped 0 bases and J dropped 4; count of bases not matched to a gene: 7. CDR3 size: 17 residues.

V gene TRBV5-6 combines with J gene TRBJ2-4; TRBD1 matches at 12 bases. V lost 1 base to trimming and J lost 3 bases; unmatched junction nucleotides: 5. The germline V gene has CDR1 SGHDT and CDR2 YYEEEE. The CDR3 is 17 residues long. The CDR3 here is CASSLWGQGAYKNIQYF. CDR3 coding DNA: TGTGCCAGCAGCTTGTGGGGACAGGGGGCTTACAAAAACATTCAGTACTTC.

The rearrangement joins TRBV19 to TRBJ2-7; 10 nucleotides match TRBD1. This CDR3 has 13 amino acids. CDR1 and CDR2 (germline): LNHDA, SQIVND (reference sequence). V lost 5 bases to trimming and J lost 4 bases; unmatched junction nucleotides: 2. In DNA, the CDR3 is TGTGCCAGTAGTCAGGGACAGGGGTACGAGCAGTACTTC. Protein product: CASSQGQGYEQYF.

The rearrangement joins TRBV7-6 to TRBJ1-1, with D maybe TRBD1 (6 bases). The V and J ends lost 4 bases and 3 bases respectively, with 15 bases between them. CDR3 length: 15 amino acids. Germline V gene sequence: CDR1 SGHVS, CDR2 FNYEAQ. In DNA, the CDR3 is TGTGCCAGCAGCTCAGTAGGACAGTTCTACACTGAAGCTTTCTTT. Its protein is CASSSVGQFYTEAFF.

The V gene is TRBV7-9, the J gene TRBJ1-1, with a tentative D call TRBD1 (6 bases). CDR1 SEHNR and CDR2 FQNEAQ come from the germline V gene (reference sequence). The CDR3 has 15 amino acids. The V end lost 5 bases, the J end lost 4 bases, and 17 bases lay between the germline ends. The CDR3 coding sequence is TGTGCCAGCAGCAAGGGGGAGCTGGGCGGCACTGAAGCTTTCTTT. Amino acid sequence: CASSKGELGGTEAFF.

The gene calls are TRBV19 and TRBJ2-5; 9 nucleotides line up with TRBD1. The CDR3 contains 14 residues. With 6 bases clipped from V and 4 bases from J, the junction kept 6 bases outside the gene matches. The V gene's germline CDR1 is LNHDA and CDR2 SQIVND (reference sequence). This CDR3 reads CASSDRGGGETQYF. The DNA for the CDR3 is TGTGCCAGTAGCGACAGGGGGGGAGGAGAGACCCAGTACTTC. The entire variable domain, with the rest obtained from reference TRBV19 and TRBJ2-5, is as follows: DGGITQSPKYLFRKEGQNVTLSCEQNLNHDAMYWYRQDPGQGLRLIYYSQIVNDFQKGDIAEGYSVSREKKESFPLTVTSAQKNPTAFYLCASSDRGGGETQYFGPGTRLLVL.

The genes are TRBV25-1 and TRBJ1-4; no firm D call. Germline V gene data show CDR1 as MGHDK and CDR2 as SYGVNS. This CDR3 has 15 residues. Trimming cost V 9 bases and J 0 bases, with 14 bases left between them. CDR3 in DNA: TGTGCCAGTAGGCGGGAATCAACAACTAATGAAAAACTGTTTTTT. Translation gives CASRRESTTNEKLFF.